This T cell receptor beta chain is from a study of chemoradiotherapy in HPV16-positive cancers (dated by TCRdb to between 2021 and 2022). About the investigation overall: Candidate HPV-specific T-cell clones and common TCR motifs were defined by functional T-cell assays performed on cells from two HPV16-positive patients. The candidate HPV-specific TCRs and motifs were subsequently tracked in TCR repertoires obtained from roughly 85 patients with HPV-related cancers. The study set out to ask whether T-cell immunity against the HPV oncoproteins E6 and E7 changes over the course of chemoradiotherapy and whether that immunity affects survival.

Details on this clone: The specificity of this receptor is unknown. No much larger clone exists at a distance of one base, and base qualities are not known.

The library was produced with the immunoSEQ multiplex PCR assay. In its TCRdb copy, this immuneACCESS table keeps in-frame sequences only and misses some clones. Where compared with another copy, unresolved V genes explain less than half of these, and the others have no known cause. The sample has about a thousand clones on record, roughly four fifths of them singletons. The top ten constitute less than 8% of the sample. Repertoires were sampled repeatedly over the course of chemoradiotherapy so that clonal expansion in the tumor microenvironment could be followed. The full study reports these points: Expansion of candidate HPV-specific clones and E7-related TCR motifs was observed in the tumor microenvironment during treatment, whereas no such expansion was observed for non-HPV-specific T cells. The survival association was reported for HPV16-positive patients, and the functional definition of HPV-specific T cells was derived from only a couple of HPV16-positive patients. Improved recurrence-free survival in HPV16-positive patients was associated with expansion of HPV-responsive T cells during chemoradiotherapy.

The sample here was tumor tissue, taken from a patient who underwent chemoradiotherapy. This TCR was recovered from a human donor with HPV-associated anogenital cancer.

The CDR3 has the sequence CAWSSGGSMNTEAFF. The DNA is as follows: TGTGCCTGGAGTTCTGGAGGGAGCATGAACACTGAAGCTTTCTTT. The chain joins TRBV30 to TRBJ1-1; too little of a D gene remains to name it. Cut back by 2 bases and 0 bases, the V and J ends lie 13 bases apart. CDR1 GTSNPN and CDR2 SVGIG were looked up in the germline V gene (reference sequence). The CDR3 numbers 15 residues from cysteine through phenylalanine. Only the CDR3 DNA stays, 45 bases, in frame from base 1.